These 11 T cell receptor beta chains came from one sample sequenced in a study of beta chain features in type 1 diabetes. The isolated RNA, all of it, was reverse transcribed, so expressed TCRB transcripts were what got sequenced. TCRdb's table, derived via immunoSEQ multiplex PCR, lists solely in-frame clones and lacks some. This table holds 390,000 or so clones, more than 11% found once. The sample taken for sequencing was naive CD4+ T cells from blood. The receptors originated from a young man in good health.

This sequence joins TRBV10-1 and TRBJ1-5; 9 nucleotides align to TRBD1. Germline V gene data show CDR1 as WNHNN and CDR2 as SYGVQD (reference sequence). The CDR3 has 13 amino acids. Unmatched junction bases numbered 6, after V lost 6 bases and J lost 9 bases. The CDR3 region is CASSPGQGMPQHF. CDR3 nucleotides: TGCGCCAGCAGCCCGGGACAGGGAATGCCCCAGCATTTT.

There are a few counts of this clone. This sequence joins TRBV18 and TRBJ1-5, with D perhaps matching TRBD1 (6 bases). Germline assignment: CDR1 KGHSH and CDR2 LQKENI. V dropped 6 bases and J dropped 6 bases, with 15 bases sitting between them. CDR3 length: 14 residues. In DNA form, the CDR3 reads TGTGCCAGCTCCGAACAGGGTTCCGGTCAGCCCCAGCATTTT. This encodes CASSEQGSGQPQHF.

The chain has TRBV7-2 and TRBJ2-7; no reliable D call. Trimming removed 5 bases from V and 0 bases from J, with 11 bases in between. The germline V gene has CDR1 SGHTA and CDR2 FQGNSA. The CDR3 spans 14 residues. CDR3 sequence (DNA): TGTGCCAGCAGCCCCAGAACAAGCTCCTACGAGCAGTACGTC. Its translation is CASSPRTSSYEQYV.

This clone was counted between two and nine times. The rearrangement uses TRBV15 and TRBJ2-7; TRBD1 matches at 8 bases. V dropped 0 bases and J dropped 3; count of bases not matched to a gene: 7. The germline V gene has CDR1 LNHNV and CDR2 YYDKDF (reference sequence). The CDR3 runs to 16 residues. Here the CDR3 reads CATSRDLAGQGYEQYF. The DNA for the CDR3 is TGTGCCACCAGCAGAGATCTGGCCGGACAGGGCTACGAGCAGTACTTC.

The chain links TRBV6-1 to TRBJ2-4, with TRBD1 matching 10 bases. J gave up 8 bases and V 6 bases, and 7 bases lay outside the gene matches. CDR1 is MNHNS and CDR2 is SASEGT in the germline V gene. CDR3 size: 14 residues. The CDR3 reads CASSPRDRGDIQYF. The DNA for the CDR3 is TGTGCCAGCAGCCCCCGGGACAGGGGTGACATTCAGTACTTC.

There are a few counts of this clone. The chain recombines TRBV7-9 with TRBJ2-1, with D unclear. The V gene lost 5 bases and the J gene lost 4 bases, with 9 bases spanning the gap. The CDR3 is made up of 13 amino acids. Per germline, CDR1 SEHNR and CDR2 FQNEAQ (reference sequence). The CDR3 region is CASSASMYNEQFF. The CDR3 DNA is TGTGCCAGCAGCGCATCTATGTACAATGAGCAGTTCTTC.

This chain uses TRBV9 with TRBJ1-1, with D perhaps matching TRBD1 (6 bases). The germline V gene encodes CDR1 SGDLS and CDR2 YYNGEE. The CDR3 is 15 residues long. The V end was cut by 0 bases, the J end by 1 base, with 10 bases between. The CDR3 nucleotides are TGTGCCAGCAGCGTAGTGGGACAACCGAACACTGAAGCTTTCTTT. The encoded protein is CASSVVGQPNTEAFF.

The chain joins TRBV11-2 to TRBJ2-7; 9 nucleotides agree with TRBD2. There are 16 residues in the CDR3. With V trimmed by 1 base and J by 3 bases, 7 bases remained unmatched. Germline V CDR1 and CDR2: SGHAT, FQNNGV. This CDR3 is CASSLVPAGGDYEQYF. The CDR3 DNA reads as TGTGCCAGCAGCTTAGTCCCCGCGGGGGGGGACTACGAGCAGTACTTC.

The gene calls are TRBV7-2 and TRBJ2-7, with D possibly TRBD1 on 5 matching bases. V dropped 4 bases and J dropped 3 bases, with 16 bases sitting between them. This CDR3 region has 15 residues. Germline V CDR1 and CDR2: SGHTA, FQGNSA. The CDR3 DNA is TGTGCCAGCAGCTACAGGAAGGGGCCACTCTACGAGCAGTACGTC. This sequence encodes CASSYRKGPLYEQYV.

V is TRBV29-1 and J is TRBJ2-3; D might be TRBD1 or TRBD2, each matching 6 bases. From germline, CDR1 is SQVTM and CDR2 ANQGSEA. Between the trimmed V and J ends, which lost 4 bases and 6 bases, there was a span of 17 bases. The CDR3 length is 14 residues. The CDR3: CSVGLGGNEDTQYF. CDR3 DNA sequence: TGCAGCGTTGGTTTGGGGGGCAATGAGGATACGCAGTATTTT.

This chain uses TRBV30 with TRBJ2-1; a possible D gene is TRBD2 (5 bases). The V gene lost 0 bases and the J gene lost 12 bases, with 12 bases spanning the gap. There are 12 residues in the CDR3. The germline gives CDR1 GTSNPN, CDR2 SVGIG (reference sequence). This CDR3 reads CAWSVGVGSQFF. In nucleotides, the CDR3 is TGTGCCTGGAGTGTGGGAGTGGGATCGCAGTTCTTC.